Only a few counts were recorded for the clone carrying this TCR beta chain. These data belong to a study of cytomegalovirus exposure and HLA in healthy donors. CDR1 is GTSNPN and CDR2 is SVGIG in the germline V gene (reference sequence). The CDR3 has 12 residues. V shed 5 bases and J shed 4 bases, with 9 bases lying between them. The PCR was carried out with 60 Vbeta primers and 13 Jbeta primers. Libraries were prepared by immunoSEQ multiplex PCR; TCRdb keeps only in-frame clonotypes and omits some of them. The repertoire holds 170,000 or so clones, with approximately 80% as singletons. Material for sequencing was PBMCs. The chain carries TRBV30 and TRBJ1-3; D unclear. This clonotype was sampled from a woman aged 45-60 years in good health and CMV-seropositive. The CDR3 here is CAWVPLGNTIYF. The CDR3 region has the DNA TGTGCCTGGGTCCCTCTGGGAAACACCATATATTTT.